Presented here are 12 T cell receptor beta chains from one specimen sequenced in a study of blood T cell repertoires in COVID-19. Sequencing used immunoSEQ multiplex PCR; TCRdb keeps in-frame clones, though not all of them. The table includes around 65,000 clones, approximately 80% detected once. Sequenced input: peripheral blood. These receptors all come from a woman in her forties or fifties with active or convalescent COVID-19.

CDR3 sequence: CATSDGRDRGRTDTQYF. For the CDR3, the DNA is TGTGCCACCAGTGATGGGAGGGACAGGGGGCGAACAGATACGCAGTATTTT. The chain carries TRBV24-1 and TRBJ2-3, with TRBD1 matching over 12 bases. Trimming at V came to 3 bases and at J to 3 bases, leaving 6 bases not matched to a gene. Germline CDR1 and CDR2: KGHDR and SFDVKD. The CDR3 totals 17 residues.

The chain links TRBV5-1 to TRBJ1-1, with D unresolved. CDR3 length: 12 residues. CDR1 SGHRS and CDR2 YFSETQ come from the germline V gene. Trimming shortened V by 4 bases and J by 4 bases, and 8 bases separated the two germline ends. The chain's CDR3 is CASSPSITEAFF. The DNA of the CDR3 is TGCGCCAGCAGCCCATCCATCACTGAAGCTTTCTTT.

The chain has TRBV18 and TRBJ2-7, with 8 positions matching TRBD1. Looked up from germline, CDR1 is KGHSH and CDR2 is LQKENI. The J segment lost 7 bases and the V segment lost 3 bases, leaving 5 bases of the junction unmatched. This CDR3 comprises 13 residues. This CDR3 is CASSPQTGVEQYF. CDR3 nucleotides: TGTGCCAGCTCACCTCAGACAGGGGTTGAGCAGTACTTC. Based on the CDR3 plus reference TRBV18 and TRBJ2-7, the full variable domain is NAGVMQNPRHLVRRRGQEARLRCSPMKGHSHVYWYRQLPEEGLKFMVYLQKENIIDESGMPKERFSAEFPKEGPSILRIQQVVRGDSAAYFCASSPQTGVEQYFGPGTRLTVT.

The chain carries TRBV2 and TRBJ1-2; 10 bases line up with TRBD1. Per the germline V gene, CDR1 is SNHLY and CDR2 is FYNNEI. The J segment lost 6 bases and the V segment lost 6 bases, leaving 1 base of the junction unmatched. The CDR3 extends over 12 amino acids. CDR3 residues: CASRDRGNGYTF. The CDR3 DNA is TGTGCCAGCAGGGACAGGGGGAATGGCTACACCTTC. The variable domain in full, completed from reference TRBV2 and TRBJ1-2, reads EPEVTQTPSHQVTQMGQEVILRCVPISNHLYFYWYRQILGQKVEFLVSFYNNEISEKSEIFDDQFSVERPDGSNFTLKIRSTKLEDSAMYFCASRDRGNGYTFGSGTRLTVV.

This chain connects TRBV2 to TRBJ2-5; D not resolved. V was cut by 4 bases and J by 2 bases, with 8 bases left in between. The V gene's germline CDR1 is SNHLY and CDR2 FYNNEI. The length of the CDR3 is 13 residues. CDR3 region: CASSVELQETQYF. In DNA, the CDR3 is TGTGCCAGCAGTGTCGAGCTTCAAGAGACCCAGTACTTC.

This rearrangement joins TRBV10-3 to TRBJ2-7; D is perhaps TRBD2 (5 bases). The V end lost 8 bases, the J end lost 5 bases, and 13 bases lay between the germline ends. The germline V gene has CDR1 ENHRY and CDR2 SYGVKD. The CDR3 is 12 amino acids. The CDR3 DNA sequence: TGTGCCATCTCAAGCGGATTGGACGAGCAGTACTTC. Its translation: CAISSGLDEQYF.

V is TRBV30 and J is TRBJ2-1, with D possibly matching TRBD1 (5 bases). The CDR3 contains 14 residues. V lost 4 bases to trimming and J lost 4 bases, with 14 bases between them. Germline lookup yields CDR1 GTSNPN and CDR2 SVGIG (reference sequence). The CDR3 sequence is CAWKITAGYNEQFF. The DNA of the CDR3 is TGTGCCTGGAAAATAACGGCAGGGTACAATGAGCAGTTCTTC.

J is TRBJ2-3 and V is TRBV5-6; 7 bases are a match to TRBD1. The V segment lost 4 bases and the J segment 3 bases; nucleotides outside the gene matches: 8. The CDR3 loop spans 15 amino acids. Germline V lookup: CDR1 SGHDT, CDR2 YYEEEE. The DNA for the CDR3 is TGTGCCAGCAGCGTTTACAGGGGTTGGACAGATACGCAGTATTTT. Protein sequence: CASSVYRGWTDTQYF.

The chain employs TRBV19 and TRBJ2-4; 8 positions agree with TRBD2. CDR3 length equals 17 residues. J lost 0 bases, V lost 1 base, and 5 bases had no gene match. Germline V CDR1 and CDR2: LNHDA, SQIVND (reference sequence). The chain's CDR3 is CASSIAGGLVAKNIQYF. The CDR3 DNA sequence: TGTGCCAGTAGTATAGCCGGGGGACTAGTAGCCAAAAACATTCAGTACTTC.

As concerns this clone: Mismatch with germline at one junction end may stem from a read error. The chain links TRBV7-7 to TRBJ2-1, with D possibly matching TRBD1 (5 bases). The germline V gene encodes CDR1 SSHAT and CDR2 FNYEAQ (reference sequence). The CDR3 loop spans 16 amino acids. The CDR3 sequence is CASSSITGSSYNEQFF. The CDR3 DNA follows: TGTGCTAGCAGCTCAATAACAGGAAGCTCCTACAATGAGCAGTTCTTC. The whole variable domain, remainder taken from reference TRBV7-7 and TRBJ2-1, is GAGVSQSPRYKVTKRGQDVTLRCDPISSHATLYWYQQALGQGPEFLTYFNYEAQPDKSGLPSDRFSAERPEGSISTLTIQRTEQRDSAMYRCASSSITGSSYNEQFFGPGTRLTVL.

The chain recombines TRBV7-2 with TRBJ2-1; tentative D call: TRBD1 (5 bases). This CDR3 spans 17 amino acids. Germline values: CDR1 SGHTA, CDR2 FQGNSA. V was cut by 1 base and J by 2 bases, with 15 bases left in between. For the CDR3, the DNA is TGTGCCAGCAGCTTAGGGAGAAGGGGTCCGCCCTACAATGAGCAGTTCTTC. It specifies CASSLGRRGPPYNEQFF.

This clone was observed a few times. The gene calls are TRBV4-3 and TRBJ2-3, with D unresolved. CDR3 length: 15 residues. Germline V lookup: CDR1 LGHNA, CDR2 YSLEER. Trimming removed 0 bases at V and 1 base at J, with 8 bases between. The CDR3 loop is CASSQDLKRTDTQYF. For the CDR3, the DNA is TGCGCCAGCAGCCAAGATTTAAAGCGCACAGATACGCAGTATTTT.